The TCR beta chain under discussion was sequenced for a study of cytomegalovirus exposure and HLA in healthy donors. Whole-study context: Early release data held tens of millions of unique TCRs from HLA-typed donors. Regarding the study as a whole: Rarity held for most TCR sequences, but there were some public TCRs that occurred in many donors. Among TCR beta chains, those listed as cytomegalovirus-associated numbered approximately 150.

Those who donated were healthy bone marrow donors. Primers: 60 Vbeta forward and 13 Jbeta reverse. Profiling relied on immunoSEQ multiplex PCR, and the TCRdb table lists in-frame clones only, not all of them. The sample lists 150,000 or so clones, around three quarters occurring once. About this clone: Antigen specificity is unknown.

The V and J ends lost 6 bases and 2 bases respectively, with 13 bases between them. This CDR3 spans 15 amino acids. Germline assignment: CDR1 MNHNY and CDR2 SVGAGI (reference sequence). The TCR was taken from a man between 45 and 60 years old in good health and CMV-seropositive. The chain has TRBV6-6 and TRBJ2-2; TRBD2 might be the D (7 bases). The specimen sequenced was PBMCs. This chain's CDR3 is CASREGGGNTGELFF. In DNA, the CDR3 is TGTGCCAGCAGAGAAGGGGGGGGAAACACCGGGGAGCTGTTTTTT.